This T cell receptor beta chain was captured by sequencing in a study of cytomegalovirus exposure and HLA in healthy donors. About the study: The 100 to 150 validation repertoires were reported in a later analysis to have been generated on the same platform as the roughly 670 first-cohort repertoires.

Study-wide results and limits: Associated with cytomegalovirus, according to the listing, were 150 to 200 TCR beta chains.

This clone was counted a single time. Its antigen is unidentified. Only in-frame clones appear in the TCRdb table, and some are missing; sequencing was by immunoSEQ multiplex PCR. The data hold about 58,000 clones, with 90% observed a single time. Sequencing was done on a sample of PBMCs. This sequence was found in a man between 18 and 29 years old in good health and CMV-seronegative.

The CDR3 is CSVEGTSDEPEQFF. CDR3 sequence (DNA): TGCAGCGTTGAAGGGACTAGCGATGAGCCTGAGCAGTTCTTC. The chain uses TRBV29-1 and TRBJ2-1; 9 nucleotides align to TRBD2. This CDR3 has 14 amino acids. V dropped 1 base and J dropped 9; count of bases not matched to a gene: 7. Germline CDR1 reads SQVTM; CDR2 reads ANQGSEA.